One sample yielded the 20 T cell receptor beta chains listed below, sequenced in a study of T cells in Graves' hyperthyroidism and ophthalmopathy. The source material, RNA transcripts, was used to amplify TCR beta CDR3 regions. The HTBI primer set served for first-round RT-PCR of the TCR CDR3. TCRdb re-called the multiplex PCR reads with MiXCR, one entry per CDR3 protein. The sample has under 350,000 distinct CDR3 sequences, 21% seen once. The specimen sequenced was blood. The origin of the receptors is a woman aged 45-65 years with Graves' hyperthyroidism.

This clonotype was detected ten times or more. The chain uses TRBV20-1 and TRBJ1-1; D possibly corresponds to TRBD1 (5 bases). Germline lookup yields CDR1 DFQATT and CDR2 SNEGSKA (reference sequence). Trimming took 5 bases from V and 4 from J, leaving 17 bases between them. The CDR3 extends over 14 amino acids. The CDR3 DNA reads as TGCAGTGCTCTGGGACTCAGGGCGTCCACTGAAGCTTTCTTT. It encodes CSALGLRASTEAFF.

This chain joins TRBV20-1 and TRBJ2-3; the D is unclear. Germline CDR1 reads DFQATT; CDR2 reads SNEGSKA (reference sequence). The CDR3 length is 15 residues. V lost 3 bases and J lost 2, with 15 bases in between. CDR3 sequence reads: CSASFRIKATDTQYF. The CDR3 nucleotides read TGCAGTGCTAGTTTCAGAATTAAAGCCACAGATACGCAGTATTTT.

For this clonotype: A single base separates this from a much larger clone, so it may be a read error. This rearrangement joins TRBV7-9 to TRBJ2-1, with D perhaps TRBD1 or TRBD2 (5 bases each). The germline CDR1 and CDR2 sequences are SEHNR and FQNEAQ (reference sequence). The CDR3 has 13 amino acids. The CDR3 protein is CASSLRDGNERFF. In DNA, the CDR3 is TGTGCCAGCAGCTTGAGGGACGGGAATGAGCGGTTCTTC.

As to this clonotype: Its ends do not fully match the called genes, so a read error is possible. The rearrangement uses TRBV2 and TRBJ2-1; TRBD2 matches 9 bases. This CDR3 has 15 amino acids. Per the germline V gene, CDR1 is SNHLY and CDR2 is FYNNEI. The CDR3 loop reads CASSVSSGEYSEQFF. The DNA of the CDR3 is TGTGCCAGCAGTGTATCTAGCGGGGAGTACAGTGAGCAGTTCTTC. Full variable domain (rest looked up from reference TRBV2 and TRBJ2-1): EPEVTQTPSHQVTQMGQEVILRCVPISNHLYFYWYRQILGQKVEFLVSFYNNEISEKSEIFDDQFSVERPDGSNFTLKIRSTKLEDSAMYFCASSVSSGEYSEQFFGPGTRLTVL.

This clonotype has at least ten counts. This chain joins TRBV20-1 and TRBJ2-7, with TRBD1 matching over 8 bases. The CDR3 has 13 amino acids. V shed 6 bases and J 4 bases; nucleotides not matched to a gene: 8. The germline gives CDR1 DFQATT, CDR2 SNEGSKA (reference sequence). CDR3 DNA: TGCAGTGCGGAACCGGGACAGGTTTACGAGCAGTACTTC. This translates into CSAEPGQVYEQYF.

The chain links TRBV20-1 to TRBJ1-2; D gene uncertain. This CDR3 comprises 14 residues. The V gene's germline CDR1 is DFQATT and CDR2 SNEGSKA (reference sequence). V was clipped by 0 bases and J by 2 bases, with 10 bases between them. In DNA form, the CDR3 reads TGCAGTGCTAGAGACGTGACGGGGAACTATGGCTACACCTTC. This codes for CSARDVTGNYGYTF.

V usage is TRBV6-9 and J usage is TRBJ2-7, with 8 bases that match TRBD2. J was trimmed by 2 bases and V by 6 bases; bases with no gene match: 6. The CDR3 runs to 14 residues. Looked up from germline, CDR1 is MNHGY and CDR2 is SVAAGI. CDR3 sequence (DNA): TGTGCCAGCAGATTTATTAGCGGGGCCTACGAGCAGTACTTC. This codes for CASRFISGAYEQYF.

This clonotype has ten or more counts. The rearrangement uses TRBV20-1 and TRBJ2-1, with 7 positions matching TRBD1. With V trimmed by 4 bases and J by 3 bases, 12 bases remained unmatched. Germline values: CDR1 DFQATT, CDR2 SNEGSKA (reference sequence). This CDR3 is 16 amino acids long. In nucleotides, the CDR3 is TGCAGTGCTATCTCGGAACAGGGGAGAGGCTACAATGAGCAGTTCTTC. It codes for CSAISEQGRGYNEQFF.

The gene calls are TRBV20-1 and TRBJ1-1, with D unclear. Per germline, CDR1 DFQATT and CDR2 SNEGSKA (reference sequence). The CDR3 is made up of 12 amino acids. Trimming stripped 3 bases from V and 7 bases from J, with 12 bases between. The CDR3 DNA reads TGCAGTGCTAGGCCGCCGGCAGGTGAAGCTTTCTTT. As protein: CSARPPAGEAFF.

This clonotype showed up many times. The rearrangement joins TRBV7-8 to TRBJ1-5; 7 nucleotides agree with TRBD1. V lost 5 bases, J lost 1 base, and 8 bases stayed unmatched. The germline V gene has CDR1 SGHVS and CDR2 FQNEAQ. CDR3 length: 16 residues. The CDR3: CASSRLQGSSNQPQHF. The DNA for the CDR3 is TGTGCCAGCAGCCGCCTACAGGGGAGCAGCAATCAGCCCCAGCATTTT.

This clonotype showed up many times. The CDR3 spells CSARDSSHKSNQPQHF. The DNA of the CDR3 is TGCAGTGCTAGAGACTCGTCGCACAAAAGCAATCAGCCCCAGCATTTT. The chain carries TRBV20-1 and TRBJ1-5; D is unclear. CDR1 DFQATT and CDR2 SNEGSKA come from the germline V gene (reference sequence). Between the trimmed V and J ends, which lost 0 bases and 1 base, there was a span of 13 bases. The CDR3 has 16 residues.

This clonotype was detected only a few times. The chain joins TRBV6-2 or TRBV6-3 to TRBJ1-5; D is ambiguous. Germline CDR1 is MNHEY and CDR2 is SVGEGT. The CDR3 loop spans 15 amino acids. Trimming removed 6 bases from V and 1 base from J, with 13 bases in between. The CDR3 DNA is TGTGCCAGCAGCCCGACCAAGAGGAGCAATCAGCCCCAGCATTTT. Translation gives CASSPTKRSNQPQHF.

The gene calls are TRBV18 and TRBJ2-5, with D tentatively TRBD1 (5 bases). The CDR3 covers 14 residues. The V end was cut by 6 bases, the J end by 0 bases, with 11 bases between. Germline values: CDR1 KGHSH, CDR2 LQKENI. For the CDR3, the DNA is TGTGCCAGCTCGATATTCAGGGACCAAGAGACCCAGTACTTC. Translation: CASSIFRDQETQYF.

This clonotype came up many times. The chain recombines TRBV28 with TRBJ2-3; D is ambiguous. Germline CDR1 and CDR2: MDHEN and SYDVKM. Between the trimmed V and J ends, which lost 4 bases and 2 bases, there was a span of 7 bases. The CDR3 sequence is 13 residues long. Here the CDR3 reads CASSYRNTDTQYF. CDR3 sequence (DNA): TGTGCCAGCAGTTACAGAAACACAGATACGCAGTATTTT.

V gene TRBV28 combines with J gene TRBJ1-1; a weak D match, TRBD1 (5 bases). In germline, CDR1 is MDHEN, CDR2 SYDVKM. The CDR3 totals 15 residues. Trimming took 4 bases from V and 0 from J, leaving 12 bases between them. The CDR3 DNA is TGTGCCAGCAGTTCCCCTGGGGACGTGAACACTGAAGCTTTCTTT. Translation: CASSSPGDVNTEAFF.

This clonotype appeared many times. This chain links TRBV20-1 with TRBJ1-2, with a weak D call TRBD1 (6 bases). Germline lookup yields CDR1 DFQATT and CDR2 SNEGSKA (reference sequence). Trimming took off 2 bases at V and 4 bases at J, with 17 bases between the two ends. The CDR3 sequence is 15 residues long. CDR3 nucleotide sequence: TGCAGTGCTAGACAACAGGACAGCTGGGTCTATGGCTACACCTTC. It translates to CSARQQDSWVYGYTF.

This clonotype was found a few times. The J gene is TRBJ1-6, the V gene TRBV11-2; 9 nucleotides align to TRBD1. This CDR3 region has 19 residues. The J segment lost 7 bases and the V segment lost 0 bases, leaving 13 bases of the junction unmatched. The germline CDR1 and CDR2 sequences are SGHAT and FQNNGV. CDR3 DNA sequence: TGTGCCAGCAGCTTAGATCGGAAGGGTGCACAGGGGGCAAATTCACCCCTCCACTTT. Translated, it gives CASSLDRKGAQGANSPLHF.

The rearrangement uses TRBV28 and TRBJ1-2; no clear D. In germline, CDR1 is MDHEN, CDR2 SYDVKM. The length of the CDR3 is 12 residues. V was shortened by 3 bases and J by 8 bases, with 10 bases between the two germline ends. DNA of the CDR3: TGTGCCAGCAGTTTGGGATTTGGGGGCTACACCTTC. This codes for CASSLGFGGYTF.

This rearrangement joins TRBV2 to TRBJ2-5; 8 bases line up with TRBD1. Germline-derived CDR1 and CDR2 are SNHLY and FYNNEI. The CDR3 is made up of 17 amino acids. V dropped 5 bases and J dropped 1; count of bases not matched to a gene: 12. The CDR3 DNA reads TGTGCCAGCAGTCGGACAGGGACGGGAGCGGGCCAAGAGACCCAGTACTTC. This encodes CASSRTGTGAGQETQYF.

This clonotype has a count of ten or more. V and J are TRBV11-2 and TRBJ1-1; D is ambiguous. V was trimmed by 0 bases and J by 4 bases, leaving 12 bases between them. The CDR3 has 15 amino acids. Per the germline V gene, CDR1 is SGHAT and CDR2 is FQNNGV. CDR3 bases: TGTGCCAGCAGCTTAGACCCCTCCCCGGGCACTGAAGCTTTCTTT. Translated: CASSLDPSPGTEAFF.